This TCR beta chain was captured in a study of cytomegalovirus exposure and HLA in healthy donors. Study-wide results and caveats: Reported performance of the classifier showed diagnosis of cytomegalovirus status with high specificity and sensitivity.

Trimming took 5 bases from V and 6 from J, leaving 13 bases between them. From germline, CDR1 is SGHVS and CDR2 FQNEAQ. The CDR3 length is 13 residues. Vbeta (60) and Jbeta (13) primers were used in the PCR. Profiled with immunoSEQ multiplex PCR; TCRdb holds only in-frame clones, not every one. The sample lists fewer than 130,000 clones, 74% occurring once. As concerns this clone: Its antigen remains unknown.

The specimen was PBMCs. The sequence derives from a man aged 50-60 years in good health and CMV-seropositive. The chain joins TRBV7-8 to TRBJ1-2, with a possible D match to TRBD1 (6 bases). This chain's CDR3 is CASSLQGSHGYTF. CDR3 DNA: TGTGCCAGCAGCCTCCAGGGGAGTCATGGCTACACCTTC.